The 8 T cell receptor beta chains given below trace back to one sample, sequenced in a study of blood T cells in healthy people across ages (dated by TCRdb to between 2014 and 2017). The library relied on 5' RACE. Sequencer: Illumina HiSeq 2500. A second roughly 6 to 12 cycle PCR used a sample-barcoded 5' primer and a J-beta primer mix. The raw public reads went through TCRdb reprocessing: fastp at Q25, MiXCR clone calling, in-frame beta chains kept. Every entry covers one CDR3 protein and lists the most common genes and DNA from its rows. The sample table lists under 850,000 distinct CDR3 sequences, roughly 34% of them with a count of one. The top ten constitute about an eighth of the sample. The sequencing input was blood. The receptors derive from a man younger than 30 in good health.

This clonotype was observed a single time. The J gene is TRBJ2-3, the V gene TRBV4-1; weak D call: TRBD2 (5 bases). The CDR3 contains 18 residues. Germline CDR1 and CDR2: MGHRA and YSYEKL. The V end lost 0 bases, the J end lost 4 bases, and 20 bases lay between the germline ends. This CDR3 is CASSQEPGPQGSADTQYF. The CDR3 DNA reads as TGCGCCAGCAGCCAAGAACCGGGCCCCCAAGGGAGCGCAGATACGCAGTATTTT.

This clonotype came up many times. The rearrangement links TRBV12-3 or TRBV12-4 to TRBJ2-3, with D tentatively TRBD2 (6 bases). V lost 6 bases to trimming and J lost 2 bases, with 12 bases between them. CDR3 length equals 14 residues. The CDR3 nucleotides are TGTGCCAGCAGGCTCACTAGCTTCACAGATACGCAGTATTTT. Its translation is CASRLTSFTDTQYF.

The rearrangement joins TRBV7-9 to TRBJ2-1; no clear D gene. The V gene lost 2 bases and the J gene lost 4 bases, with 3 bases spanning the gap. This CDR3 contains 12 residues. Looked up from germline, CDR1 is SEHNR and CDR2 is FQNEAQ (reference sequence). The CDR3 DNA follows: TGTGCCAGCAGCTTAATGTACAATGAGCAGTTCTTC. Translated, it gives CASSLMYNEQFF.

This chain links TRBV20-1 with TRBJ2-5; maybe TRBD2 (5 bases). Judging by the DNA end, TRBJ2-7 fits better; the J call may be wrong. The CDR3 consists of 12 residues. Per germline, CDR1 DFQATT and CDR2 SNEGSKA (reference sequence). Written as DNA, the CDR3 is TGCAGTGCTAGGCGAGGGTCCTACGAGCAGTACTTC. This gives the protein CSARRGSYEQYF.

On this clonotype: A read error may account for a junction end that differs from germline. The V call is TRBV20-1, the J call TRBJ2-1, with D perhaps matching TRBD1 or TRBD2 (5 bases each). The better agreement between TRBJ2-7 and the DNA end casts doubt on the J call. Germline V CDR1 and CDR2: DFQATT, SNEGSKA (reference sequence). This CDR3 contains 13 residues. CDR3 sequence (DNA): TGCAGTCCTAGGGACGGGTCCTACAATGAGCAGTACTTC. Translation: CSPRDGSYNEQYF.

The chain recombines TRBV6-2 or TRBV6-3 with TRBJ2-7; 7 bases are shared with TRBD2. The germline V gene has CDR1 MNHEY and CDR2 SVGEGT. This CDR3 region has 15 residues. V shed 5 bases and J 0 bases; nucleotides not matched to a gene: 7. CDR3 residues: CASSPGEGVSYEQYF. CDR3 DNA: TGTGCCAGCAGTCCCGGGGAGGGAGTCTCCTACGAGCAGTACTTC.

This rearrangement joins TRBV6-5 to TRBJ2-1, with D hard to call. The CDR3 loop spans 13 amino acids. Deletions cut 8 bases from V and 7 bases from J, with 15 bases between. CDR1 MNHEY and CDR2 SVGAGI come from the germline V gene. CDR3 sequence: CASGETWRNEQFF. The CDR3 nucleotides are TGTGCCAGCGGAGAGACCTGGCGGAATGAGCAGTTCTTC.

The V gene is TRBV7-2, the J gene TRBJ2-1; perhaps TRBD2 as D (5 bases). CDR1 SGHTA and CDR2 FQGNSA come from the germline V gene. This CDR3 is built from 15 residues. Trimming took off 6 bases at V and 5 bases at J, with 17 bases between the two ends. The CDR3: CASSRPGTAHNEQFF. CDR3 DNA: TGTGCCAGCAGTAGACCGGGAACCGCGCACAATGAGCAGTTCTTC.